The rows below give T cell receptor beta chains drawn from one sample of a study of brain T cells in children with intractable seizures. Only in-frame clones appear in the TCRdb table, and some are missing; sequencing was by immunoSEQ multiplex PCR. Here the sample spans 300,000 to 400,000 clones, about 94% being singletons. The sequences come from peripheral blood, collected about 5 months after surgery. The origin of the receptors is a boy in the first two years of life with tuberous sclerosis and intractable seizures. Both conserved end residues are part of each CDR3. D genes are given only for firm matches. Clone size is not always given. Where it is, it says once, few, many or a class for expanded clones.

D gene	V gene	clone size	J gene	CDR3 protein	CDR3 DNA
NA	TRBV6-6	NA	TRBJ2-7	CASSPDPYEQYF	TGTGCCAGCAGCCCTGATCCCTACGAGCAGTACTTC
NA	TRBV21-1	NA	TRBJ1-6	CASSLSVGRGHSPLHF	TGTGCCAGCAGCCTAAGTGTAGGTAGGGGGCATTCACCCCTCCACTTT
NA	TRBV6-5	NA	TRBJ2-4	CASSYSVGLAKNIQYF	TGTGCCAGCAGTTACTCGGTAGGCTTAGCCAAAAACATTCAGTACTTC
NA	TRBV7-2	NA	TRBJ1-4	CASSQGGYMNEKLFF	TGTGCCAGCAGCCAAGGGGGGTATATGAATGAAAAACTGTTTTTT
NA	TRBV28	few	TRBJ1-5	CASSLAKSNQPQHF	TGTGCCAGCAGTTTGGCCAAGAGCAATCAGCCCCAGCATTTT
NA	TRBV29-1	NA	TRBJ1-2	CSVEDPGHYGYTF	TGCAGCGTTGAAGATCCCGGGCACTATGGCTACACCTTC
NA	TRBV6-5	NA	TRBJ1-2	CASSTGSGTPYGYTF	TGTGCCAGCAGTACGGGATCCGGAACCCCTTATGGCTACACCTTC
NA	TRBV6-1	NA	TRBJ1-1	CASSERDRLNTEAFF	TGTGCCAGCAGTGAAAGAGACAGGTTGAACACTGAAGCTTTCTTT
NA	TRBV15	NA	TRBJ2-3	CATSRDAGHTDTQYF	TGTGCCACCAGCAGAGATGCGGGACACACAGATACGCAGTATTTT
NA	TRBV12-3/TRBV12-4	NA	TRBJ2-7	CASSRNYEQYF	TGTGCCAGCAGCCGCAACTACGAGCAGTACTTC
NA	TRBV7-8	once	TRBJ2-1	CASSLGSVIFF	TGTGCCAGCAGCTTAGGAAGCGTAATTTTCTTC
TRBD1	TRBV10-3	NA	TRBJ2-2	CASRDRGNTGELFF	TGTGCCAGCCGGGACAGGGGGAACACCGGGGAGCTGTTTTTT
NA	TRBV3-1/TRBV3-2	NA	TRBJ2-6	CASSQGPNSGANVLTF	TGTGCCAGCAGCCAGGGACCGAACTCTGGGGCCAACGTCCTGACTTTC
TRBD1	TRBV9	NA	TRBJ1-2	CASSAGTGNGYTF	TGTGCCAGCAGCGCCGGGACAGGGAATGGCTACACCTTC
TRBD1	TRBV3-1/TRBV3-2	NA	TRBJ1-2	CASSHRSGTGRNYGYTF	TGTGCCAGCAGCCATCGCAGTGGGACAGGGAGGAACTATGGCTACACCTTC
TRBD1	TRBV5-6	NA	TRBJ1-2	CASSSGTGGYGYTF	TGTGCCAGCAGCTCCGGGACAGGGGGCTATGGCTACACCTTC
TRBD1	TRBV5-1	NA	TRBJ1-2	CASSVGTGRGNYGYTF	TGCGCCAGCAGCGTTGGGACAGGGAGGGGTAACTATGGCTACACCTTC
NA	TRBV7-8	NA	TRBJ2-3	CASSLIRSTDTQYF	TGTGCCAGCAGCTTAATCCGTTCCACAGATACGCAGTATTTT
NA	TRBV5-1	NA	TRBJ2-3	CASGRDSTDTQYF	TGCGCCAGCGGGCGGGACAGCACAGATACGCAGTATTTT
NA	TRBV14	NA	TRBJ2-2	CASSPGGAGGELFF	TGTGCCAGCAGCCCCGGAGGGGCAGGCGGGGAGCTGTTTTTT
NA	TRBV7-3	NA	TRBJ1-3	CASSQRGGTVAGNTIYF	TGTGCCAGCAGCCAACGCGGGGGCACGGTTGCTGGAAACACCATATATTTT
TRBD2	TRBV10-3	NA	TRBJ2-1	CAITHEAGGQEFF	TGTGCCATCACCCATGAGGCGGGGGGCCAAGAGTTCTTC
NA	TRBV30	once	TRBJ2-4	CAWSRIGIQYF	TGTGCCTGGAGTAGAATTGGCATTCAGTACTTC
NA	TRBV7-2	NA	TRBJ2-7	CASSLGAGAEQYF	TGTGCCAGCAGCTTAGGGGCAGGGGCCGAGCAGTACTTC
TRBD1	TRBV7-6	NA	TRBJ1-3	CASSLAAGQGGNTIYF	TGTGCCAGCAGCTTAGCGGCCGGACAGGGAGGAAACACCATATATTTT
NA	TRBV6-5	once	TRBJ2-3	CATSGNTDTQYF	TGTGCGACGTCGGGTAACACAGATACGCAGTATTTT
TRBD1	TRBV27	NA	TRBJ2-7	CASSLYGTGTNEQYF	TGTGCCAGCAGTTTATACGGGACAGGGACGAACGAGCAGTACTTC
TRBD1	TRBV19	NA	TRBJ2-3	CARKEQGADTQYF	TGTGCCAGAAAAGAACAGGGGGCAGATACGCAGTATTTT
NA	TRBV5-1	NA	TRBJ1-5	CASSLGWDNPLPQHF	TGCGCCAGCAGCTTGGGCTGGGACAACCCGTTGCCCCAGCATTTT
NA	TRBV2	once	TRBJ2-7	CASIGWTGRVSYEQYF	TGTGCCAGCATAGGGTGGACCGGACGGGTCTCCTACGAGCAGTACTTC
TRBD1	TRBV7-3	NA	TRBJ1-4	CASSSRDSPLSNEKLFF	TGTGCCAGCAGCTCCCGGGACAGCCCGTTGAGCAATGAAAAACTGTTTTTT
NA	TRBV6-5	NA	TRBJ1-1	CASSYVQDGPTEAFF	TGTGCCAGCAGTTACGTTCAGGATGGTCCCACTGAAGCTTTCTTT
TRBD2	TRBV6-5	NA	TRBJ2-1	CASQPSGSGNEQFF	TGTGCCAGCCAACCTAGCGGGTCCGGCAATGAGCAGTTCTTC
NA	TRBV5-5	NA	TRBJ1-1	CASSAGPRSTEAFF	TGTGCCAGCAGCGCGGGACCAAGGAGCACTGAAGCTTTCTTT
NA	TRBV12-3/TRBV12-4	NA	TRBJ1-1	CASRNQGSTEAFF	TGTGCCAGCAGGAATCAGGGTAGCACTGAAGCTTTCTTT
TRBD1	TRBV13	NA	TRBJ1-1	CASSFPDRGYTEAFF	TGTGCCAGCAGCTTTCCAGACAGGGGTTACACTGAAGCTTTCTTT
TRBD1	TRBV6-5	NA	TRBJ2-1	CASSYSGTGPNEQFF	TGTGCCAGCAGTTACTCCGGGACAGGGCCGAATGAGCAGTTCTTC
NA	TRBV30	NA	TRBJ1-1	CAWTGGSDTEAFF	TGTGCCTGGACCGGAGGGAGTGACACTGAAGCTTTCTTT
TRBD1	TRBV7-3	NA	TRBJ1-1	CASSLTGPNTEAFF	TGTGCCAGCAGCCTGACAGGGCCGAACACTGAAGCTTTCTTT
NA	TRBV19	NA	TRBJ1-1	CASSTLTSMPVTEAFF	TGTGCCAGTAGTACCCTTACATCCATGCCCGTCACTGAAGCTTTCTTT
NA	TRBV2	NA	TRBJ2-5	CASSVGSGNQETQYF	TGTGCCAGCAGTGTAGGGTCAGGCAACCAAGAGACCCAGTACTTC
NA	TRBV29-1	NA	TRBJ2-3	CSTSIPKGSESTDTQYF	TGCAGCACGTCTATTCCTAAGGGTAGTGAATCCACAGATACGCAGTATTTT
NA	TRBV4-1	NA	TRBJ2-5	CASSRLGPTETQYF	TGCGCCAGCAGCCGCCTCGGTCCGACGGAGACCCAGTACTTC
NA	TRBV15	NA	TRBJ1-1	CATSRDSSMPGLAWTEAFF	TGTGCCACCAGCAGAGATTCCTCAATGCCGGGCCTTGCATGGACTGAAGCTTTCTTT
TRBD1	TRBV6-5	NA	TRBJ2-1	CASSFDKSGGNEQFF	TGTGCCAGCAGTTTCGACAAATCAGGGGGAAATGAGCAGTTCTTC
TRBD1	TRBV19	once	TRBJ1-1	CASQTGDDTEAFF	TGTGCCAGCCAGACAGGGGATGACACTGAAGCTTTCTTT
TRBD1	TRBV9	NA	TRBJ1-4	CASSPRTGKDEKLFF	TGTGCCAGCAGCCCGAGGACAGGGAAGGATGAAAAACTGTTTTTT
TRBD2	TRBV12-5	few	TRBJ2-7	CASGLLWRDWEGPRAEQYF	TGTGCTAGTGGTTTGCTCTGGAGGGACTGGGAGGGCCCCAGGGCCGAGCAGTACTTC
NA	TRBV29-1	NA	TRBJ2-7	CSVEVLSPGLLYEQYF	TGCAGCGTTGAGGTTCTGAGCCCGGGACTTCTCTACGAGCAGTACTTC
TRBD1	TRBV6-4	NA	TRBJ1-6	CASRGDRWNSPLHF	TGTGCCAGCAGGGGGGACAGATGGAATTCACCCCTCCACTTT
TRBD1	TRBV7-2	NA	TRBJ2-7	CASSLEGQDSYEQYF	TGTGCCAGCAGCTTAGAGGGACAGGACTCTTACGAGCAGTACTTC
TRBD2	TRBV7-2	NA	TRBJ2-2	CASSLGLAVGELFF	TGTGCCAGCAGCTTGGGACTAGCTGTCGGGGAGCTGTTTTTT
NA	TRBV30	NA	TRBJ1-1	CACYLRPNTEAFF	TGTGCCTGCTACCTGCGGCCGAACACTGAAGCTTTCTTT
NA	TRBV11-2	NA	TRBJ2-1	CASSSLVSRNEQFF	TGTGCCAGCAGCTCACTCGTCAGTCGCAATGAGCAGTTCTTC
NA	TRBV6-5	once	TRBJ1-6	CASRPTGYSSSPLHF	TGTGCCAGCAGGCCTACAGGTTATTCCTCTTCACCCCTCCACTTT
NA	TRBV6-5	NA	TRBJ1-4	CASRSRRTGNEKLFF	TGTGCCAGCAGGAGCCGGAGGACGGGGAATGAAAAACTGTTTTTT
TRBD2	TRBV9	NA	TRBJ2-1	CASSVAGGSYNEQFF	TGTGCCAGCAGCGTAGCGGGAGGCTCCTACAATGAGCAGTTCTTC
NA	TRBV7-2	NA	TRBJ2-3	CASSLGLASTDTQYF	TGTGCCAGCAGCTTAGGCCTTGCGAGCACAGATACGCAGTATTTT
NA	TRBV5-6	NA	TRBJ1-5	CASSLGPGNQPQHF	TGTGCCAGCAGCTTGGGGCCTGGGAATCAGCCCCAGCATTTT